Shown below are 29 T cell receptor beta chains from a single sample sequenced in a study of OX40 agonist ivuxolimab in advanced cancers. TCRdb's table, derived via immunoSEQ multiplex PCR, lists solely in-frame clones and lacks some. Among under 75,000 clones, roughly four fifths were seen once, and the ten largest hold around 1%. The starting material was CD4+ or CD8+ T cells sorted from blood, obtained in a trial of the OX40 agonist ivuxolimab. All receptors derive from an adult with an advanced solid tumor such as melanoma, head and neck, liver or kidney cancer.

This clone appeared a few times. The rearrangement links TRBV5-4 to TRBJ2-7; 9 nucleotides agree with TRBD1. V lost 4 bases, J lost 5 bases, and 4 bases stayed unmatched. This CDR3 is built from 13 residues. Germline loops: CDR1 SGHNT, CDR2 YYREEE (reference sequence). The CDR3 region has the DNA TGTGCCAGCAGCACTTGGACAGGGGACGAGCAGTACTTC. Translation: CASSTWTGDEQYF.

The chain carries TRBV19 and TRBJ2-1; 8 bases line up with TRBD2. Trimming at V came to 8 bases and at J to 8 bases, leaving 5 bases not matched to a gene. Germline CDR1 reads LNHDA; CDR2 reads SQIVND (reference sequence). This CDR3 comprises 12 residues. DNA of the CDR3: TGTGCCAGTCCCGGGGGGGCCGATGAGCAGTTCTTC. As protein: CASPGGADEQFF.

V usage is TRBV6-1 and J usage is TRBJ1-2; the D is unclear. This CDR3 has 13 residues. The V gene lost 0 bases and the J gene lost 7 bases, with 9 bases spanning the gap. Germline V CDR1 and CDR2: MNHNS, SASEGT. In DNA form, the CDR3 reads TGTGCCAGCAGTGAAGCAGGGCACAGTGGCTACACCTTC. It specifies CASSEAGHSGYTF.

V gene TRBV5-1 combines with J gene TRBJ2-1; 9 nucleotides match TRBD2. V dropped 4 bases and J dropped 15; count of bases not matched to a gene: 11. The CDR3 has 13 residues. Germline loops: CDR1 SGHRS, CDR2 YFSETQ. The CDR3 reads CASSARSGGGGFF. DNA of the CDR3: TGCGCCAGCAGCGCCCGTAGCGGGGGCGGGGGGTTCTTC.

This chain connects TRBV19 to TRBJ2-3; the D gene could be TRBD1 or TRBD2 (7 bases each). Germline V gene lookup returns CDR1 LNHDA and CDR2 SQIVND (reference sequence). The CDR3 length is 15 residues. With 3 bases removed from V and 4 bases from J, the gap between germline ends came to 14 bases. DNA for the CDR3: TGTGCCAGTAGTATCGGGGGAGGGGGCGCAGATACGCAGTATTTT. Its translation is CASSIGGGGADTQYF. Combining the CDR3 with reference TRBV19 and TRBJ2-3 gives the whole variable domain DGGITQSPKYLFRKEGQNVTLSCEQNLNHDAMYWYRQDPGQGLRLIYYSQIVNDFQKGDIAEGYSVSREKKESFPLTVTSAQKNPTAFYLCASSIGGGGADTQYFGPGTRLTVL.

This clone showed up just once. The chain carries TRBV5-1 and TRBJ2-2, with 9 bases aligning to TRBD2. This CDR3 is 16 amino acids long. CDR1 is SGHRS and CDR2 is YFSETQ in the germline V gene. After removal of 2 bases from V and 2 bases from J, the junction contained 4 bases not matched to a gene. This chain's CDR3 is CASSLKLAGNTGELFF. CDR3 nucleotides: TGCGCCAGCAGCTTAAAACTAGCGGGTAACACCGGGGAGCTGTTTTTT.

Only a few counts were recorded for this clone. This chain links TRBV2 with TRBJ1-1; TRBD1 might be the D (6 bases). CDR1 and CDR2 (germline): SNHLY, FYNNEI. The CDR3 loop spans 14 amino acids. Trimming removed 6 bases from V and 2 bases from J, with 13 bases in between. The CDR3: CASRPVRGNTEAFF. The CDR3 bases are TGTGCCAGCAGGCCGGTCAGGGGTAACACTGAAGCTTTCTTT.

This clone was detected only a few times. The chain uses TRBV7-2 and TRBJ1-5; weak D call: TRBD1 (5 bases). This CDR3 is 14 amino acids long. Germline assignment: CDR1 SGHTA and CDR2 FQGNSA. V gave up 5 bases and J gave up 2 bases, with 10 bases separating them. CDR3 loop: CASSGDGGNQPQHF. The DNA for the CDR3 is TGTGCCAGCAGCGGGGACGGAGGCAATCAGCCCCAGCATTTT.

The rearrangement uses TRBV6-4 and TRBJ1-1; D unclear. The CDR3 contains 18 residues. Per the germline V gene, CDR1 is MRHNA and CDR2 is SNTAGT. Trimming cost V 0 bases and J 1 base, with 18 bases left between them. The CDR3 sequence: CASSDSVPPGSPNTEAFF. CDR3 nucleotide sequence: TGTGCCAGCAGTGACTCCGTTCCCCCCGGGAGCCCGAACACTGAAGCTTTCTTT.

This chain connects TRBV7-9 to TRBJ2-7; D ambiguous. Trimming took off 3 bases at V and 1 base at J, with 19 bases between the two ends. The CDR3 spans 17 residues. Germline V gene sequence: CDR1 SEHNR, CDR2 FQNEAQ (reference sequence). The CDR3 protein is CASSFGFMLEGSYEQYF. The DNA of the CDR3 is TGTGCCAGCAGCTTTGGGTTTATGCTGGAAGGATCCTACGAGCAGTACTTC.

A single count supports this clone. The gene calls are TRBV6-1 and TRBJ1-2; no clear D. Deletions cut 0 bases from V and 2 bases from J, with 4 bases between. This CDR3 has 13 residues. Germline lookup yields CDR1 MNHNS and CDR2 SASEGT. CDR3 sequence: CASSEAGNYGYTF. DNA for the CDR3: TGTGCCAGCAGTGAAGCAGGGAACTATGGCTACACCTTC.

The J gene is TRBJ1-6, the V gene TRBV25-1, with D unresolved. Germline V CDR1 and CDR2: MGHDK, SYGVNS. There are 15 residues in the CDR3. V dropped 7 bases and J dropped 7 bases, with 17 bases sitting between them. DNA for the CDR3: TGTGCCAGCACCCCAGACCGGATTGGGAATTCACCCCTCCACTTT. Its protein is CASTPDRIGNSPLHF.

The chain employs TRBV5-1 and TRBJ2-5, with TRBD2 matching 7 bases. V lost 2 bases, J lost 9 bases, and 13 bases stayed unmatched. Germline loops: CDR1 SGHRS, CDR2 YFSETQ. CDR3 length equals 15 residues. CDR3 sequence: CASSLSISGAGAQYF. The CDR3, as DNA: TGCGCCAGCAGCTTATCCATCAGCGGGGCGGGGGCCCAGTACTTC.

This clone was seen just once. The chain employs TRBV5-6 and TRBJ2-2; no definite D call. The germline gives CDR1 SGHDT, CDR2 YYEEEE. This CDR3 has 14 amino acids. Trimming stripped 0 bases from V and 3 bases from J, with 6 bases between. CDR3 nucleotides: TGTGCCAGCAGCTTGGACATCGACACCGGGGAGCTGTTTTTT. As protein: CASSLDIDTGELFF.

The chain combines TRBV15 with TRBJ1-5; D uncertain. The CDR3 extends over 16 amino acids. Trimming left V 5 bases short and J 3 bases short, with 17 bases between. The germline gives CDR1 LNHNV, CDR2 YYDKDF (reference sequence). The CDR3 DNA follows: TGTGCCACCAGCCAATTGGGGTTTGGGTACAATCAGCCCCAGCATTTT. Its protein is CATSQLGFGYNQPQHF. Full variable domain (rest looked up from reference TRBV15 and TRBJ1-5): DAMVIQNPRYQVTQFGKPVTLSCSQTLNHNVMYWYQQKSSQAPKLLFHYYDKDFNNEADTPDNFQSRRPNTSFCFLDIRSPGLGDTAMYLCATSQLGFGYNQPQHFGDGTRLSIL.

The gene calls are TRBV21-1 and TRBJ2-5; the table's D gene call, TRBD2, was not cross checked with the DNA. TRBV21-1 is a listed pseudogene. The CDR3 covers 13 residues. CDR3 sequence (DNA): TGTGCCAGCAGCAAACGGGAACAAGAGACCCAGTACTTC. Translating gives CASSKREQETQYF.

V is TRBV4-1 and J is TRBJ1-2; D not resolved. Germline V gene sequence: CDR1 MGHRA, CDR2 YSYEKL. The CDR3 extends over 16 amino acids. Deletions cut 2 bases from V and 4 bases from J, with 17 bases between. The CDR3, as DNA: TGCGCCAGCAGCCAACTATTTGGAGAGGGTAGCTATGGCTACACCTTC. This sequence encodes CASSQLFGEGSYGYTF.

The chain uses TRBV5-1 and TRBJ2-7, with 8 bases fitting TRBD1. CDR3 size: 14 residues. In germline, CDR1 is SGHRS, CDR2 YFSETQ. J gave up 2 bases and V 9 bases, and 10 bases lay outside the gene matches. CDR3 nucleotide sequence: TGCGCCACCCGAAGACAGGGGAACCCCTACGAGCAGTACTTC. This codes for CATRRQGNPYEQYF.

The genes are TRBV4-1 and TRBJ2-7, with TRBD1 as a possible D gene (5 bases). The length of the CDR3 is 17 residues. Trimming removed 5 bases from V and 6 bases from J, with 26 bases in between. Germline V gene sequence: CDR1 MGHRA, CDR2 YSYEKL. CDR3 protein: CASSAPQEGVSWSEQYF. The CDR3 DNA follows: TGCGCCAGCAGCGCCCCTCAAGAAGGGGTTTCTTGGAGCGAGCAGTACTTC.

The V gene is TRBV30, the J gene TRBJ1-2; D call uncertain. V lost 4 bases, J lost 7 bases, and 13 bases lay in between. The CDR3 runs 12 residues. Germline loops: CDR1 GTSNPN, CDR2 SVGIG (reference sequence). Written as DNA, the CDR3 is TGTGCCTGGACAGTGGAGCGTTCTGGCTACACCTTC. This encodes CAWTVERSGYTF.

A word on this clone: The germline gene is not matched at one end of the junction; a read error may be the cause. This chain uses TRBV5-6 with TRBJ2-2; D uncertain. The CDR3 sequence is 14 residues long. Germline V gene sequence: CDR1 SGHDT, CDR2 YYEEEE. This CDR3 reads CASTLGVITGELFF. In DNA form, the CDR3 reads TGTGCCAGCACCTTGGGCGTAATCACCGGGGAGCTGTTTTTT.

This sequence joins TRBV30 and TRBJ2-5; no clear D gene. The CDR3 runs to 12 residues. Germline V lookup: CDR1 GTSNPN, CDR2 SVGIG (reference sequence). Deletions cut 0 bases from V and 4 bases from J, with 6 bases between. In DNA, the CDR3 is TGTGCCTGGAGTGTAGTACGAGAGACCCAGTACTTC. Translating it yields CAWSVVRETQYF.

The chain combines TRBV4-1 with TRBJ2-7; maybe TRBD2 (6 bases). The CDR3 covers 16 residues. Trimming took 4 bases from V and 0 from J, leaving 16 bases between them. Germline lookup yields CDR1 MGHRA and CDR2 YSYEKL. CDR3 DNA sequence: TGCGCCAGCAGCCCAGGCGCGGGGTACAGCTCCTACGAGCAGTACTTC. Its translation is CASSPGAGYSSYEQYF.

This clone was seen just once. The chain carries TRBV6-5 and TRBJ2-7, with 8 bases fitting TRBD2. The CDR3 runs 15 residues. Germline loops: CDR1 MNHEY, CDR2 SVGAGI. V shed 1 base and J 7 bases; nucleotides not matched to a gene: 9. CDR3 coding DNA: TGTGCCAGCAGTTACTTAGCGGGGTATCTTACGGAGCAGTACTTC. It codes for CASSYLAGYLTEQYF.

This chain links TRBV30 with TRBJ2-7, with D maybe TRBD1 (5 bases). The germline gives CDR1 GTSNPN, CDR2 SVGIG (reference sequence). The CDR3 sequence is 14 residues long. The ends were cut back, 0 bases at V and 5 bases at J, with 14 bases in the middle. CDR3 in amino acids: CAWSVIARAHEQYF. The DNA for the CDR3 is TGTGCCTGGAGTGTAATAGCCAGGGCCCACGAGCAGTACTTC.

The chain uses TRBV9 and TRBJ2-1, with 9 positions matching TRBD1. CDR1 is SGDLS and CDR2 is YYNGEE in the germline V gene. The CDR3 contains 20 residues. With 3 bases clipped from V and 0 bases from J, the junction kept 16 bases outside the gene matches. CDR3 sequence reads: CASSDPFKTGGKGSYNEQFF. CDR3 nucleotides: TGTGCCAGCAGCGACCCCTTCAAGACAGGGGGTAAAGGCTCCTACAATGAGCAGTTCTTC. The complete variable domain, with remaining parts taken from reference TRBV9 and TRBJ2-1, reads DSGVTQTPKHLITATGQRVTLRCSPRSGDLSVYWYQQSLDQGLQFLIQYYNGEERAKGNILERFSAQQFPDLHSELNLSSLELGDSALYFCASSDPFKTGGKGSYNEQFFGPGTRLTVL.

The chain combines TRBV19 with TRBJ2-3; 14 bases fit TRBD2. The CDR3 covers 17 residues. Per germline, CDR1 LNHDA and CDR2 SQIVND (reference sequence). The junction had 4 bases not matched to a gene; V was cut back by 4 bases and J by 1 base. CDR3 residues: CASSTGLAGARTDTQYF. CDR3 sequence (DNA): TGTGCCAGTAGTACGGGACTAGCGGGGGCCCGCACAGATACGCAGTATTTT.

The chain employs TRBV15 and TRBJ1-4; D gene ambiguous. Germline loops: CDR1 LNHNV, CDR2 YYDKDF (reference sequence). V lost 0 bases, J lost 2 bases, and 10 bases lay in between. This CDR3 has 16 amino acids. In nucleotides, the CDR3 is TGTGCCACCAGCAGAGATGAGGGCCGTACTAATGAAAAACTGTTTTTT. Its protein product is CATSRDEGRTNEKLFF.

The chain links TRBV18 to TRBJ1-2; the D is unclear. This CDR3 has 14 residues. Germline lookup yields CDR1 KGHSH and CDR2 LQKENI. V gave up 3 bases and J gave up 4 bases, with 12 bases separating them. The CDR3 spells CASSPTDPSYGYTF. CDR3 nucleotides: TGTGCCAGCTCACCTACAGATCCCAGCTATGGCTACACCTTC.